This TCR beta chain was recorded in a study of CD4 and CD8 cells across lung adenocarcinoma regions. CDR1 and CDR2 (germline): MNHNS, SASEGT. The CDR3 length is 15 residues. Localized lung adenocarcinoma, a non-small cell lung cancer, affected the donors. Comment on this clonotype: One end of the junction fails to match germline, which may point to a read error.

MiXCR, run by TCRdb on the PCR reads, gives a single entry per CDR3 protein. This table holds thousands of distinct CDR3 sequences, 60% to 80% found once. Material for sequencing was CD4+ T cells from the center of a lung tumor. The V and J genes are TRBV6-1 and TRBJ2-3; maybe TRBD1 (5 bases). The source is a female donor with lung adenocarcinoma. The CD4 and CD8 labels of this study may be unreliable. The CDR3, as DNA: TGTGCCAGGGGCCCCTGGGGCCCTGACCAAGAGACGCAGTATTTC. Translation gives CARGPWGPDQETQYF.